This T cell receptor (beta chain) derives from a study of blood T cell repertoires in COVID-19. Patients at the Seattle site were enrolled during active infection and followed longitudinally. Authors' analysis steps: Reference gene primers were amplified, and this amplification served to estimate nucleated cell counts. TCRdb keeps only in-frame clones here, not all; method: immunoSEQ multiplex PCR. That table furnishes V, J and clone size, whereas the DNA furnished D and trimming. The sample has tens of thousands of clones, roughly 87% seen once. The germline gives CDR1 LGHDT, CDR2 YNNKEL (reference sequence). The CDR3 extends over 18 amino acids. V shed 2 bases and J 4 bases; nucleotides not matched to a gene: 6.

The sequence was collected from a man aged 35-49 years with COVID-19, enrolled during active disease. The chain recombines TRBV3-1 (or the pseudogene TRBV3-2) with TRBJ2-1, with TRBD2 matching over 15 bases. The sequencing sample was made of peripheral blood. The CDR3 DNA follows: TGTGCCAGCAGCCAATCGGGACTAGCGGGGGGTCCTTACAATGAGCAGTTCTTC. This gives the protein CASSQSGLAGGPYNEQFF.